Below, 3 T cell receptor beta chains from the same sample are listed, as sequenced in a study of T cell responses to AZD1222 COVID-19 vaccine. Sequencing was performed with immunoSEQ multiplex PCR; in TCRdb, only in-frame clones are kept and a portion is missing. The data show 110,000 to 150,000 clones, roughly 93% seen once. The sample consisted of peripheral blood, taken 28 days after the second AZD1222 dose. The receptors come from an adult who received the AZD1222 COVID-19 vaccine.

V and J are TRBV28 and TRBJ1-2; D might be TRBD1 (5 bases). Germline V gene lookup returns CDR1 MDHEN and CDR2 SYDVKM. This CDR3 is built from 14 residues. Trimming stripped 7 bases from V and 1 base from J, with 13 bases between. CDR3 bases: TGTGCCAGCACCCCCTTGGGGGATAACTATGGCTACACCTTC. It yields the protein CASTPLGDNYGYTF.

This chain uses TRBV5-8 with TRBJ2-5; no clear D. This CDR3 has 11 amino acids. Germline-derived CDR1 and CDR2 are SGHTS and YDEGEE. The germline V and J ends were trimmed by 1 base and 5 bases, with 3 bases remaining between them. The CDR3 DNA sequence: TGTGCCAGCAGCTTGTCGGAGACCCAGTACTTC. This sequence encodes CASSLSETQYF. The whole variable domain, remainder taken from reference TRBV5-8 and TRBJ2-5, is EAGVTQSPTHLIKTRGQQATLRCSPISGHTSVYWYQQALGLGLQFLLWYDEGEERNRGNFPPRFSGRQFPNYSSELNVNALELEDSALYLCASSLSETQYFGPGTRLLVL.

The chain is built from TRBV19 and TRBJ1-6, with D tentatively TRBD1 (6 bases). The CDR3 extends over 15 amino acids. In germline, CDR1 is LNHDA, CDR2 SQIVND (reference sequence). V lost 8 bases, J lost 4 bases, and 15 bases lay in between. This CDR3 is CASEDSTDYNSPLHF. DNA for the CDR3: TGTGCCAGTGAGGACAGCACCGATTATAATTCACCCCTCCACTTT. Variable domain in full (rest from reference TRBV19 and TRBJ1-6): DGGITQSPKYLFRKEGQNVTLSCEQNLNHDAMYWYRQDPGQGLRLIYYSQIVNDFQKGDIAEGYSVSREKKESFPLTVTSAQKNPTAFYLCASEDSTDYNSPLHFGNGTRLTVT.